Listed here are 5 T cell receptor beta chains from one sample, sequenced in a study of T cell repertoires and HLA-DP antigens. Sequencing was performed with immunoSEQ multiplex PCR; in TCRdb, only in-frame clones are kept and a portion is missing. The sample gives approximately 86,000 clones, approximately 89% of which show up once; around 1.7% is in the top ten. These receptors' targets are unknown. The sequenced sample consisted of CD4+ T cells from PBMCs. The receptor source for this set is a man aged 50-59 years in good health and CMV-seronegative.

The chain employs TRBV28 and TRBJ2-7; 9 bases line up with TRBD1. The CDR3 spans 15 residues. From germline, CDR1 is MDHEN and CDR2 SYDVKM. V lost 8 bases, J lost 3 bases, and 11 bases stayed unmatched. CDR3 region: CASCVLGQGDYEQYF. CDR3 in DNA: TGTGCCAGCTGCGTCCTGGGACAGGGCGACTACGAGCAGTACTTC.

The chain combines TRBV6-5 with TRBJ2-3; no reliable D call. Germline V gene data show CDR1 as MNHEY and CDR2 as SVGAGI. Between the trimmed V and J ends, which lost 4 bases and 2 bases, there was a span of 4 bases. The CDR3 is made up of 12 amino acids. CDR3 coding DNA: TGTGCCAGCAGTTGGGTCACAGATACGCAGTATTTT. Amino acids: CASSWVTDTQYF.

Concerning this clone: Different DNA sequences within this sample yield the same CDR3. V usage is TRBV19 and J usage is TRBJ1-1; no reliable D call. Per the germline V gene, CDR1 is LNHDA and CDR2 is SQIVND (reference sequence). This CDR3 has 12 amino acids. The V end lost 3 bases, the J end lost 0 bases, and 2 bases lay between the germline ends. This CDR3 is CASSILNTEAFF. CDR3 in DNA: TGTGCCAGTAGTATCCTGAACACTGAAGCTTTCTTT.

The chain links TRBV5-1 to TRBJ2-1, with 8 bases matching TRBD1. Germline CDR1 SGHRS, CDR2 YFSETQ. Germline trimming cut 0 bases from V and 4 bases from J; bases unmatched to any gene: 12. The CDR3 covers 18 residues. The CDR3 is CASSLGAPGRGRYNEQFF. The CDR3 region has the DNA TGCGCCAGCAGCTTGGGGGCCCCGGGCAGGGGGCGGTACAATGAGCAGTTCTTC. Looking up the rest from reference TRBV5-1 and TRBJ2-1 gives the full variable domain: KAGVTQTPRYLIKTRGQQVTLSCSPISGHRSVSWYQQTPGQGLQFLFEYFSETQRNKGNFPGRFSGRQFSNSRSEMNVSTLELGDSALYLCASSLGAPGRGRYNEQFFGPGTRLTVL.

CDR3 bases: TGTGCCAGCAAGGTTGTGAACACTGAAGCTTTCTTT. It translates to CASKVVNTEAFF. The chain couples TRBV2 to TRBJ1-1; D not certain. The ends were cut back, 7 bases at V and 0 bases at J, with 6 bases in the middle. The germline V gene encodes CDR1 SNHLY and CDR2 FYNNEI. The CDR3 extends over 12 amino acids.